A single sample gave rise to the 27 T cell receptor beta chains below, sequenced in a study of blood T cell repertoires in COVID-19. Assay: immunoSEQ multiplex PCR; the TCRdb copy retains only in-frame clones and omits some. The data hold more than 200,000 clones, with about nine tenths observed a single time. Sequencing was carried out using peripheral blood. The receptors originated from a woman aged 60-75 years with acute or convalescent COVID-19.

The chain couples TRBV7-2 to TRBJ2-4, with a possible D match to TRBD1 (6 bases). Germline values: CDR1 SGHTA, CDR2 FQGNSA. The CDR3 covers 19 residues. V was cut by 3 bases and J by 0 bases, with 21 bases left in between. The CDR3 reads CASSLAKGTSDLAKNIQYF. The CDR3 DNA reads as TGTGCCAGCAGCTTGGCGAAAGGGACATCGGATTTAGCCAAAAACATTCAGTACTTC. Full variable domain (rest looked up from reference TRBV7-2 and TRBJ2-4): GAGVSQSPSNKVTEKGKDVELRCDPISGHTALYWYRQSLGQGLEFLIYFQGNSAPDKSGLPSDRFSAERTGGSVSTLTIQRTQQEDSAVYLCASSLAKGTSDLAKNIQYFGAGTRLSVL.

V and J are TRBV6-5 and TRBJ2-5; 12 bases line up with TRBD2. Germline CDR1 and CDR2: MNHEY and SVGAGI. This CDR3 contains 15 residues. V trimming: 6 bases; J trimming: 4 bases; junction bases outside the gene matches: 6. CDR3 region: CASRIGLAGLETQYF. As DNA, the CDR3 is TGTGCCAGCAGAATCGGACTAGCGGGGCTAGAGACCCAGTACTTC.

This chain joins TRBV27 and TRBJ1-2; 8 bases map to TRBD1. Trimming took 2 bases from V and 4 from J; bases not matched to a gene: 6. CDR1 is MNHEY, CDR2 SMNVEV, per germline (reference sequence). The CDR3 length is 15 residues. CDR3 sequence reads: CASSLGATGGYGYTF. As DNA, the CDR3 is TGTGCCAGCAGTTTAGGGGCTACAGGGGGCTATGGCTACACCTTC.

The chain combines TRBV28 with TRBJ2-7; 9 bases are shared with TRBD2. Germline values: CDR1 MDHEN, CDR2 SYDVKM. The CDR3 covers 15 residues. V shed 5 bases and J 2 bases; nucleotides not matched to a gene: 7. The CDR3 spells CASSPQAGGPYEQYF. CDR3 nucleotide sequence: TGTGCCAGCAGTCCTCAAGCGGGAGGCCCCTACGAGCAGTACTTC.

The chain recombines TRBV10-3 with TRBJ1-6, with TRBD1 matching 12 bases. The CDR3 sequence is 14 residues long. CDR1 and CDR2 (germline): ENHRY, SYGVKD. With V trimmed by 10 bases and J by 8 bases, 6 bases remained unmatched. CDR3 sequence (DNA): TGTGCCACCCGGGGACAGGGGGCTGATTCACCCCTCCACTTT. Encoded protein: CATRGQGADSPLHF.

The chain has TRBV7-9 and TRBJ1-2; no reliable D call. The CDR3 length is 14 residues. The V and J ends lost 5 bases and 4 bases respectively, with 14 bases between them. Germline V gives CDR1 SEHNR, CDR2 FQNEAQ (reference sequence). CDR3 loop: CASSLRETLYGYTF. CDR3 coding DNA: TGTGCCAGCAGCCTCCGGGAAACCCTCTATGGCTACACCTTC.

The rearrangement joins TRBV5-5 to TRBJ2-7; 8 bases match TRBD2. Looked up from germline, CDR1 is SGHKS and CDR2 is YYEKEE (reference sequence). There are 15 residues in the CDR3. The junction had 4 bases not matched to a gene; V was cut back by 0 bases and J by 2 bases. For the CDR3, the DNA is TGTGCCAGCAGCTTGGGGGGGACTAGTGCCTACGAGCAGTACTTC. This encodes CASSLGGTSAYEQYF.

The rearrangement joins TRBV7-9 to TRBJ1-3, with D unresolved. The CDR3 has 17 amino acids. The ends were cut back, 1 base at V and 0 bases at J, with 13 bases in the middle. Germline lookup yields CDR1 SEHNR and CDR2 FQNEAQ (reference sequence). Written as DNA, the CDR3 is TGTGCCAGCAGCTTAGAGAGGGCCAGGAGCTCTGGAAACACCATATATTTT. Amino acids: CASSLERARSSGNTIYF.

This rearrangement joins TRBV4-1 to TRBJ2-5; weak D call: TRBD1 (6 bases). CDR1 MGHRA and CDR2 YSYEKL come from the germline V gene. The V end was cut by 2 bases, the J end by 2 bases, with 15 bases between. The CDR3 runs to 16 residues. The CDR3 here is CASSQRPLRGQETQYF. The CDR3 nucleotides are TGCGCCAGCAGCCAAAGGCCGTTGAGGGGGCAAGAGACCCAGTACTTC.

The gene calls are TRBV5-1 and TRBJ1-2; TRBD1 agrees at 7 bases. This CDR3 comprises 13 residues. The J segment lost 6 bases and the V segment lost 0 bases, leaving 2 bases of the junction unmatched. Germline V CDR1 and CDR2: SGHRS, YFSETQ. For the CDR3, the DNA is TGCGCCAGCAGCTTGGTAGGGACAGATGGCTACACCTTC. Its protein is CASSLVGTDGYTF.

The chain uses TRBV19 and TRBJ2-5, with a tentative D call TRBD2 (6 bases). The CDR3 contains 18 residues. Germline values: CDR1 LNHDA, CDR2 SQIVND (reference sequence). V lost 1 base, J lost 4 bases, and 22 bases lay in between. The chain's CDR3 is CASSIVSGSGSSGETQYF. The CDR3 nucleotides are TGTGCCAGTAGTATAGTCTCCGGGAGCGGGTCATCCGGAGAGACCCAGTACTTC.

The chain is built from TRBV7-3 and TRBJ2-3; D may be TRBD1 (6 bases). V lost 0 bases to trimming and J lost 9 bases, with 10 bases between them. This CDR3 has 13 amino acids. Germline V gene lookup returns CDR1 SGHTA and CDR2 FQGTGA. CDR3 bases: TGTGCCAGCAGCTTAACAGGACAGTTCACGCAGTATTTT. It yields the protein CASSLTGQFTQYF.

This chain connects TRBV5-4 to TRBJ2-1; 10 bases match TRBD1. Losses at the gene ends were 3 bases for V and 15 bases for J; bases not matched to a gene: 18. Germline-derived CDR1 and CDR2 are SGHNT and YYREEE (reference sequence). The CDR3 extends over 16 amino acids. CDR3 DNA sequence: TGTGCCAGCAGCTCATCTCCCGGGACAGGGGATTTCTGGCGGTTCTTC. Amino acid sequence: CASSSSPGTGDFWRFF.

The chain uses TRBV28 and TRBJ1-4; D not certain. V was clipped by 10 bases and J by 0 bases, with 9 bases between them. Germline V CDR1 and CDR2: MDHEN, SYDVKM. The CDR3 length is 13 residues. CDR3 nucleotides: TGTGCCACTAGCGGGGCAACTAATGAAAAACTGTTTTTT. Amino acids: CATSGATNEKLFF.

The chain joins TRBV4-3 to TRBJ2-2; 9 positions match TRBD2. CDR1 and CDR2 (germline): LGHNA, YSLEER. The CDR3 is 17 residues long. V lost 1 base and J lost 8; bases outside the gene matches: 11. The DNA of the CDR3 is TGCGCCAGCAGCCAAGGGCTGTACATAGCGGGAGCTGGGGAGCTGTTTTTT. It codes for CASSQGLYIAGAGELFF.

The V and J genes are TRBV25-1 and TRBJ1-6; a weak D match, TRBD1 (6 bases). Germline CDR1 and CDR2: MGHDK and SYGVNS. This CDR3 is 16 amino acids long. Trimming took off 0 bases at V and 6 bases at J, with 12 bases between the two ends. As DNA, the CDR3 is TGTGCCAGCAGTGAATACAGGGGAAGGGGTAATTCACCCCTCCACTTT. Its protein product is CASSEYRGRGNSPLHF.

The CDR3 is CASSRGDDYEQYF. CDR3 DNA: TGCGCCAGCAGCCGTGGAGATGATTACGAGCAGTACTTC. The rearrangement uses TRBV5-1 and TRBJ2-7, with no clear D. Trimming took off 4 bases at V and 4 bases at J, with 12 bases between the two ends. Per germline, CDR1 SGHRS and CDR2 YFSETQ. The CDR3 is made up of 13 amino acids. Together with reference TRBV5-1 and TRBJ2-7, the CDR3 gives the full variable domain: KAGVTQTPRYLIKTRGQQVTLSCSPISGHRSVSWYQQTPGQGLQFLFEYFSETQRNKGNFPGRFSGRQFSNSRSEMNVSTLELGDSALYLCASSRGDDYEQYFGPGTRLTVT.

This chain joins TRBV11-2 and TRBJ2-1; TRBD2 agrees at 8 bases. V gave up 0 bases and J gave up 6 bases; unmatched junction bases: 16. From germline, CDR1 is SGHAT and CDR2 FQNNGV. This CDR3 is built from 19 residues. CDR3 DNA sequence: TGTGCCAGCAGCTTAGAACGGGAGGGCCAAAAACAGCGGGGCAATGAGCAGTTCTTC. Amino acids: CASSLEREGQKQRGNEQFF. The entire variable domain, with the rest obtained from reference TRBV11-2 and TRBJ2-1, is as follows: EAGVAQSPRYKIIEKRQSVAFWCNPISGHATLYWYQQILGQGPKLLIQFQNNGVVDDSQLPKDRFSAERLKGVDSTLKIQPAKLEDSAVYLCASSLEREGQKQRGNEQFFGPGTRLTVL.

On this clone: Because it lacks the conserved phenylalanine or tryptophan at the end, this CDR3 is likely a read error. The chain combines TRBV7-2 with TRBJ1-2; 7 nucleotides line up with TRBD1. CDR1 and CDR2 from the germline V gene are SGHTA and FQGNSA. V shed 3 bases and J 2 bases; nucleotides not matched to a gene: 3. CDR3 size: 14 residues. CDR3 in DNA: TGTGCCAGCAGCTTCGGGGACAGAAACTATGGCTACACCCTC. Translated: CASSFGDRNYGYTL.

This clone was recorded once. The gene calls are TRBV6-5 and TRBJ1-2; 9 bases align to TRBD1. Germline-derived CDR1 and CDR2 are MNHEY and SVGAGI. The CDR3 loop spans 15 amino acids. V lost 3 bases and J lost 2; bases outside the gene matches: 4. For the CDR3, the DNA is TGTGCCAGCAGTTATGATGGGACAGGGAACTATGGCTACACCTTC. Its translation: CASSYDGTGNYGYTF.

The V call is TRBV11-3, the J call TRBJ2-1; 7 positions match TRBD2. V lost 1 base and J lost 6; bases outside the gene matches: 3. This CDR3 is built from 14 residues. Germline assignment: CDR1 SGHNT and CDR2 YENEEA. CDR3 in DNA: TGTGCCAGCAGCTTAGGGGAGGGAGGCAATGAGCAGTTCTTC. This sequence encodes CASSLGEGGNEQFF.

As concerns this clone: Within the sample, other DNA sequences also encode this same CDR3. The chain is built from TRBV19 and TRBJ1-5; 10 nucleotides align to TRBD1. CDR3 length equals 15 residues. After removal of 2 bases from V and 4 bases from J, the junction contained 2 bases not matched to a gene. CDR1 and CDR2 (germline): LNHDA, SQIVND (reference sequence). The CDR3 nucleotides read TGTGCCAGTAGTATACGGACAGGGGGAAATCAGCCCCAGCATTTT. Residues: CASSIRTGGNQPQHF. The whole variable domain, remainder taken from reference TRBV19 and TRBJ1-5, is DGGITQSPKYLFRKEGQNVTLSCEQNLNHDAMYWYRQDPGQGLRLIYYSQIVNDFQKGDIAEGYSVSREKKESFPLTVTSAQKNPTAFYLCASSIRTGGNQPQHFGDGTRLSIL.

The gene calls are TRBV15 and TRBJ2-2; D unclear. Trimming left V 0 bases short and J 2 bases short, with 4 bases between. Germline values: CDR1 LNHNV, CDR2 YYDKDF (reference sequence). The CDR3 sequence is 14 residues long. This CDR3 is CATSRDRNTGELFF. Written as DNA, the CDR3 is TGTGCCACCAGCAGAGACAGAAACACCGGGGAGCTGTTTTTT. The whole variable domain, filled in from reference TRBV15 and TRBJ2-2, reads DAMVIQNPRYQVTQFGKPVTLSCSQTLNHNVMYWYQQKSSQAPKLLFHYYDKDFNNEADTPDNFQSRRPNTSFCFLDIRSPGLGDTAMYLCATSRDRNTGELFFGEGSRLTVL.

This sequence joins TRBV19 and TRBJ1-4, with TRBD1 matching over 9 bases. CDR1 is LNHDA, CDR2 SQIVND, per germline (reference sequence). With V trimmed by 5 bases and J by 6 bases, 7 bases remained unmatched. The CDR3 is made up of 15 amino acids. The CDR3 nucleotides are TGTGCCAGTAGTCACCCGGGACAGGGCCATGAAAAACTGTTTTTT. Amino acids: CASSHPGQGHEKLFF.

The V call is TRBV6-5, the J call TRBJ1-2, with TRBD1 matching 9 bases. V was pared by 6 bases and J by 5 bases, with 7 bases of the junction left unmatched. There are 14 residues in the CDR3. Germline loops: CDR1 MNHEY, CDR2 SVGAGI. CDR3 DNA: TGTGCCAGCAGATCCTGGACAGGGGTGTATGGCTACACCTTC. The encoded protein is CASRSWTGVYGYTF.

The gene calls are TRBV6-2 or TRBV6-3 and TRBJ1-5; possibly TRBD1 for D (6 bases). This CDR3 region has 16 residues. CDR1 MNHEY and CDR2 SVGEGT come from the germline V gene. V lost 2 bases, J lost 5 bases, and 16 bases lay in between. The DNA for the CDR3 is TGTGCCAGCAGTTACAGGGGCATACAGGGACATCAGCCCCAGCATTTT. This codes for CASSYRGIQGHQPQHF.

The CDR3 nucleotides are TGTGCCAGCAGTCCAGAAACGAACTATGGCTACACCTTC. It specifies CASSPETNYGYTF. The chain links TRBV6-6 to TRBJ1-2; D remains unclear. Germline V CDR1 and CDR2: MNHNY, SVGAGI (reference sequence). V lost 5 bases to trimming and J lost 2 bases, with 9 bases between them. The CDR3 length is 13 residues.